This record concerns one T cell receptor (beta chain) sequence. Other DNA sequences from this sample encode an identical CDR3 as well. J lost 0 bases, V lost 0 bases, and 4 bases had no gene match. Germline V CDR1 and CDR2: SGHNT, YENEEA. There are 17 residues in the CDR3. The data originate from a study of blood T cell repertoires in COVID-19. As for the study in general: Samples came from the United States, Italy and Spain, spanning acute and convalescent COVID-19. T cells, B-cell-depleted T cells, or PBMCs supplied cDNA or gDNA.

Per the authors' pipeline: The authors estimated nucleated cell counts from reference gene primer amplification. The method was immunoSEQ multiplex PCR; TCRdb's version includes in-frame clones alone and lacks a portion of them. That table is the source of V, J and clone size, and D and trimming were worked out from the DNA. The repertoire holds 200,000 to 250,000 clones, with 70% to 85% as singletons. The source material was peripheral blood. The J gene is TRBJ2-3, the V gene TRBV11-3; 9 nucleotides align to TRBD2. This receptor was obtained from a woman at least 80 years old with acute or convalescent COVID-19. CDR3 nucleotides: TGTGCCAGCAGCTTAGATTCTAGCGGGGCTAGCACAGATACGCAGTATTTT. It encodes CASSLDSSGASTDTQYF.